This entry concerns a single T cell receptor (beta chain). Antigen unknown. The source of the sample is a study of post-analysis software for immune sequencing data. General study results and limits: Samples prepared in the same batch strongly co-clustered by F measure. Controls showed significantly higher normalized Chao1 diversity than did multiple sclerosis patients.

Sequencing libraries made from TCR beta cDNA carried unique molecular identifiers. It was from roughly 1.1 to 9.2 million T cells that 500,000 or so cDNA molecules came. Each CDR3 protein gets one entry after TCRdb re-called the PCR reads with MiXCR. The sample comprises approximately 690,000 distinct CDR3 sequences, over 45% of which are singletons, and 11% rests with the top ten. The sequencing sample was made of blood. The TCR originated in a girl aged 2-10 years with multiple sclerosis.

The DNA for the CDR3 is TGTGCCAGCTCACTCGAGGCAGGGGGCGATGGCTACACCTTC. Translated, it gives CASSLEAGGDGYTF. V is TRBV18 and J is TRBJ1-2, with TRBD1 identical over 8 bases. Losses at the gene ends were 4 bases for V and 6 bases for J; bases not matched to a gene: 7. The CDR3 is 14 amino acids. CDR1 and CDR2 (germline): KGHSH, LQKENI.